This note documents a single TCR beta chain sequence. This clonotype was recorded at least ten times. There is no known antigen for this receptor. It has no much larger one-base neighbor in the sample; base qualities were not kept. The data were obtained in a study of spatial heterogeneity in lung cancer (dated by TCRdb to the late 2010s). Context from the whole study: More beta-chain than alpha-chain transcripts were consistently detected, likely reflecting higher beta-chain transcript abundance. In tumor regions, TCR transcript counts showed a strong correlation with a T cell transcriptional module score derived from matched bulk RNA-seq. In the raw uncorrected reads, each unique combination of TCR and UMI appeared more than ten times on average. In non-small cell lung cancer, the study made a quantitative comparison of TCR alpha and beta repertoires among multiple tumor regions, matched nontumor lung and blood. TCR repertoire features were related to nonsynonymous mutation counts determined by whole-exome sequencing of tumor tissue. Both alpha and beta chains were TCR-sequenced in about 240 tumor regions, approximately 68 matched nontumor lung samples and over 55 PBMC samples obtained at surgery.

Preparation of the library involved 5' RACE. For sequencing, a NextSeq 500 was employed. To allow correction of PCR and sequencing errors, the TCR library protocol tagged every TCR cDNA molecule with a unique molecular identifier. Concerning the study's data processing: TCR identification, UMI-based error correction and CDR3 extraction were performed with Decombinator tools. TCRs above a frequency of 2 per 1,000, corresponding to the top 1% of the tumor frequency distribution, were defined as expanded. Expanded tumor TCRs were classed as regional if statistically deemed absent (corrected P<0.05) from at least one tumor region, otherwise ubiquitous. Renyi diversity was calculated using the R vegan package after each repertoire was subsampled 100 times to 5,000 TCRs. CDR3 similarity networks were built from amino acid triplet string-kernel similarity, with CDR3s being connected when pairwise similarity was above 0.82. Using fastp trimming at Q25 and MiXCR clonotype assembly, TCRdb reanalyzed the public sequencing data and kept in-frame beta chains. Identical CDR3 protein sequences are pooled into one entry, listed with their most common genes and DNA. In this record, the V and J calls reflect TCRdb's handling and not the investigators' own analysis. This sample holds 100,000 or so distinct CDR3 sequences; approximately 4.4% were observed only once. 21% of the sample is in the top ten clones.

Results the study describes overall, beyond this receptor: Confirming at a functional level the hypothesis that regional TCRs recognize regional mutations was considered to require additional single-cell paired TCR alpha and beta sequencing. Counts of ubiquitous and regional expanded TCRs correlated with counts of ubiquitous and regional nonsynonymous mutations, respectively. Estimated TCR-seq coverage of tumor T cells was only around 7% for alpha chains and about 14% for beta chains. A correlation was observed between the number of expanded intratumoral alpha and beta TCRs and the tumor nonsynonymous mutation count.

Read against the paper, the sample's time point label means: sample taken at primary tumor resection. The donors were 72 patients from the lung TRACERx cohort who had early-stage, untreated non-small cell lung cancer. TCR sequencing used whole RNA extracted from tumor and nontumor lung tissue, or from cryopreserved PBMC samples, without cell sorting. Only patients for whom sufficient RNA was available from at least two tumor regions were selected for TCR sequencing. Tumor and adjacent nontumor lung specimens were reviewed by a lung pathologist before selection. Reading the germline V gene gives CDR1 SQVTM and CDR2 ANQGSEA. Measured from the cysteine to the phenylalanine, the CDR3 is 15 residues long. The retained sequence is limited to the CDR3, 45 bases, with the frame set at the first base. V is reduced by 7 bases and J by 4 bases, leaving a spacing of 22 bases between them.

This sequence uses TRBV29-1 and TRBJ2-5; the D element could tentatively be TRBD1 or TRBD2, as 5 bases agree for each. The sequencing here drew on lung tumor tissue, taken at surgery. The TCR was taken from a male donor with early-stage non-small cell lung cancer. CDR3 loop: CSAAITGFGGETQYF. The nucleotide sequence is TGCAGCGCTGCCATCACCGGATTTGGGGGAGAGACCCAGTACTTC.